The rows below give T cell receptor beta chains drawn from one sample of a study of CD8+ T cells in alopecia areata. Measured with immunoSEQ multiplex PCR; TCRdb has only the in-frame clones, and not every one. The sample has about 140,000 clones, around 49% seen once. The input for sequencing was CD4+ T cells sorted from blood, taken at week 0. These receptors were collected from a human donor with alopecia areata. Both conserved end residues are part of each CDR3. A D gene is named only where the DNA matches it firmly. Expanded clones get a size class; other rows say once, few or many, or leave the size out.

CDR3 protein: CAWSNRGGYTF
clone size: -
D gene: TRBD1
V gene: TRBV30
J gene: TRBJ1-2

CDR3 protein: CASSLGLAGDTQYF
clone size: -
D gene: TRBD2
V gene: TRBV5-6
J gene: TRBJ2-3

CDR3 protein: CAWSQRGLNNQPQHF
clone size: -
D gene: TRBD1
V gene: TRBV30
J gene: TRBJ1-5

CDR3 protein: CASSLWATGGRYEQYF
clone size: once
D gene: TRBD1
V gene: TRBV7-9
J gene: TRBJ2-7

CDR3 protein: CASSTDRANSYEQYF
clone size: few
D gene: TRBD1
V gene: TRBV7-2
J gene: TRBJ2-7

CDR3 protein: CASSLGLDTDTQYF
clone size: few
D gene: -
V gene: TRBV5-1
J gene: TRBJ2-3

CDR3 protein: CSVDVAARNYGYTF
clone size: -
D gene: -
V gene: TRBV29-1
J gene: TRBJ1-2

CDR3 protein: CSVEGVNTEAFF
clone size: -
D gene: -
V gene: TRBV29-1
J gene: TRBJ1-1

CDR3 protein: CASSLAQRGNIQYF
clone size: -
D gene: TRBD2
V gene: TRBV5-1
J gene: TRBJ2-4

CDR3 protein: CSVLPIGETQYF
clone size: -
D gene: -
V gene: TRBV29-1
J gene: TRBJ2-5

CDR3 protein: CASSADAGSYNEQFF
clone size: -
D gene: -
V gene: TRBV7-2
J gene: TRBJ2-1

CDR3 protein: CASSINGGETQYF
clone size: -
D gene: -
V gene: TRBV19
J gene: TRBJ2-5

CDR3 protein: CASSFTDQTQYF
clone size: many
D gene: -
V gene: TRBV7-9
J gene: TRBJ2-5

CDR3 protein: CASSEAGNNQPQHF
clone size: -
D gene: -
V gene: TRBV25-1
J gene: TRBJ1-5

CDR3 protein: CSVEAGTNTGELFF
clone size: once
D gene: -
V gene: TRBV29-1
J gene: TRBJ2-2

CDR3 protein: CAWRQVQETQYF
clone size: few
D gene: -
V gene: TRBV30
J gene: TRBJ2-5

CDR3 protein: CASSQDPSGNEQFF
clone size: once
D gene: -
V gene: TRBV4-3
J gene: TRBJ2-1

CDR3 protein: CAPRRISGYEQYF
clone size: -
D gene: -
V gene: TRBV30
J gene: TRBJ2-7

CDR3 protein: CAWSQQGTQYF
clone size: -
D gene: TRBD1
V gene: TRBV30
J gene: TRBJ2-3

CDR3 protein: CSGGQGTYNEQFF
clone size: once
D gene: TRBD1
V gene: TRBV29-1
J gene: TRBJ2-1

CDR3 protein: CASRSPGQFNTEAFF
clone size: -
D gene: -
V gene: TRBV5-1
J gene: TRBJ1-1

CDR3 protein: CASSEGGRYEQYF
clone size: -
D gene: -
V gene: TRBV6-1
J gene: TRBJ2-7

CDR3 protein: CSVGRGSSYEQYF
clone size: -
D gene: -
V gene: TRBV29-1
J gene: TRBJ2-7

CDR3 protein: CSVVGRGQETQYF
clone size: few
D gene: -
V gene: TRBV29-1
J gene: TRBJ2-5

CDR3 protein: CASSLFPKETQYF
clone size: few
D gene: -
V gene: TRBV7-9
J gene: TRBJ2-5

CDR3 protein: CASSLIQEYYGYTF
clone size: -
D gene: -
V gene: TRBV7-9
J gene: TRBJ1-2

CDR3 protein: CASRPDSRGEKLFF
clone size: -
D gene: -
V gene: TRBV2
J gene: TRBJ1-4

CDR3 protein: CSVFRAETLLNQPQHF
clone size: -
D gene: -
V gene: TRBV29-1
J gene: TRBJ1-5

CDR3 protein: CASSLQGNQPQHF
clone size: -
D gene: -
V gene: TRBV6-6
J gene: TRBJ1-5

CDR3 protein: CASSPEGAKTQYF
clone size: few
D gene: -
V gene: TRBV18
J gene: TRBJ2-5

CDR3 protein: CASSLGGESTDTQYF
clone size: -
D gene: -
V gene: TRBV9
J gene: TRBJ2-3

CDR3 protein: CASSQGYEQYF
clone size: -
D gene: -
V gene: TRBV18
J gene: TRBJ2-7

CDR3 protein: CSVDRGSALSTDTQYF
clone size: -
D gene: -
V gene: TRBV29-1
J gene: TRBJ2-3

CDR3 protein: CSVETFPKRAQKPSDRADLYGYTF
clone size: -
D gene: TRBD1
V gene: TRBV29-1
J gene: TRBJ1-2

CDR3 protein: CASTYVTGQGANVLTF
clone size: -
D gene: -
V gene: TRBV18
J gene: TRBJ2-6

CDR3 protein: CASSFSQETQYF
clone size: -
D gene: -
V gene: TRBV7-9
J gene: TRBJ2-5

CDR3 protein: CASSPDRSQPQHF
clone size: -
D gene: -
V gene: TRBV27
J gene: TRBJ1-5

CDR3 protein: CASSFLPGGDTQYF
clone size: -
D gene: TRBD1
V gene: TRBV27
J gene: TRBJ2-3

CDR3 protein: CASSAREGETQYF
clone size: -
D gene: TRBD2
V gene: TRBV27
J gene: TRBJ2-5

CDR3 protein: CASSVAGRFQETQYF
clone size: -
D gene: -
V gene: TRBV9
J gene: TRBJ2-5

CDR3 protein: CASSPTGQEQETQYF
clone size: -
D gene: TRBD1
V gene: TRBV11-1
J gene: TRBJ2-5

CDR3 protein: CASSQISPIYEQYF
clone size: -
D gene: -
V gene: TRBV4-1
J gene: TRBJ2-7

CDR3 protein: CASSDLPAGVGTDTQYF
clone size: -
D gene: TRBD2
V gene: TRBV2
J gene: TRBJ2-3

CDR3 protein: CASSLTYQETQYF
clone size: -
D gene: -
V gene: TRBV7-3
J gene: TRBJ2-5

CDR3 protein: CARPGVRTEAFF
clone size: -
D gene: -
V gene: TRBV25-1
J gene: TRBJ1-1

CDR3 protein: CASSGTFSPGYTF
clone size: -
D gene: -
V gene: TRBV5-1
J gene: TRBJ1-2

CDR3 protein: CAWSDTTNYGYTF
clone size: few
D gene: -
V gene: TRBV30
J gene: TRBJ1-2

CDR3 protein: CASSEVGGPAAGYTF
clone size: -
D gene: -
V gene: TRBV2
J gene: TRBJ1-2

CDR3 protein: CAWSAGRENTEAFF
clone size: -
D gene: -
V gene: TRBV30
J gene: TRBJ1-1

CDR3 protein: CASSLSGGGEQYF
clone size: few
D gene: TRBD2
V gene: TRBV27
J gene: TRBJ2-7

CDR3 protein: CAWSVDLALRDTEAFF
clone size: -
D gene: -
V gene: TRBV30
J gene: TRBJ1-1

CDR3 protein: CASSLGGDGYTF
clone size: once
D gene: -
V gene: TRBV13
J gene: TRBJ1-2

CDR3 protein: CASFTGYNEQFF
clone size: -
D gene: -
V gene: TRBV6-6
J gene: TRBJ2-1

CDR3 protein: CASSPWDSGNQPQHF
clone size: -
D gene: TRBD1
V gene: TRBV7-2
J gene: TRBJ1-5

CDR3 protein: CASSLSGGLYEQYF
clone size: -
D gene: TRBD2
V gene: TRBV7-2
J gene: TRBJ2-7

CDR3 protein: CASSLLGPTNEKLFF
clone size: once
D gene: -
V gene: TRBV4-3
J gene: TRBJ1-4

CDR3 protein: CATVRDRGNLEQYF
clone size: -
D gene: TRBD1
V gene: TRBV2
J gene: TRBJ2-7

CDR3 protein: CASSLAEFSGNTIYF
clone size: few
D gene: -
V gene: TRBV5-1
J gene: TRBJ1-3

CDR3 protein: CSVDGYYSTDTQYF
clone size: -
D gene: -
V gene: TRBV29-1
J gene: TRBJ2-3

CDR3 protein: CAWSLQRQETQYF
clone size: -
D gene: -
V gene: TRBV30
J gene: TRBJ2-5